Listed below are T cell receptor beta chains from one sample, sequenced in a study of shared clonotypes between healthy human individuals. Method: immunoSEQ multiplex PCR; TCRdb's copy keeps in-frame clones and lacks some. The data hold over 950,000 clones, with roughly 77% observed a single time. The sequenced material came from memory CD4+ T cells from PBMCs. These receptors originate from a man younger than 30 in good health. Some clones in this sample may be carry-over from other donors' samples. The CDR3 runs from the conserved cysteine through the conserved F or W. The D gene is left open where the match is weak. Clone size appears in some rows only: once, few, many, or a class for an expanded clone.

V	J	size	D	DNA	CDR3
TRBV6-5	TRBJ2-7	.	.	TGTGCCAGCAGTCCCCTGGGCTCCTCCTACGAGCAGTACTTC	CASSPLGSSYEQYF
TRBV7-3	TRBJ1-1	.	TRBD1	TGTGCCAGCAGCTTAACGCCACGGGCCAGGGGGGAGACTGAAGCTTTCTTT	CASSLTPRARGETEAFF
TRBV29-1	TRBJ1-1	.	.	TGCAGCGCCGGAGTGGGGGAAGCTTTCTTT	CSAGVGEAFF
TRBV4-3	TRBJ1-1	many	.	TGCGCCAGCAGCCAAGGGGCGGGGGTAGGGACTTTCGGTGAAGCTTTCTTT	CASSQGAGVGTFGEAFF
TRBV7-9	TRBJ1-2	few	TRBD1	TGTGCCAGCAGCGTAGGAGGACAGGATTTAGTCTATGGCTACACCTTC	CASSVGGQDLVYGYTF
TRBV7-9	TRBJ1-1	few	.	TGTGCCAGCAGCTTACTATTGCGGACTGAAGCTTTCTTT	CASSLLLRTEAFF
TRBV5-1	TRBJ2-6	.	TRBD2	TGCGCCAGCAGCCGGGGACTAGCGGGAGGGGCCGGGGCCAACGTCCTGACTTTC	CASSRGLAGGAGANVLTF
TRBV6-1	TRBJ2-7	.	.	TGTGCCAGCAGTGAACGGCTAACAATGGAATCCTACGAGCAGTACTTC	CASSERLTMESYEQYF
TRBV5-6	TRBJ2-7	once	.	TGTGCCAGCAGCTGGCGGGGTGAGTACGAGCAGTACTTC	CASSWRGEYEQYF
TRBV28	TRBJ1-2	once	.	TGTGCCAGCAGTCCGGGACAAAGAGTCTATGGCTACACCTTC	CASSPGQRVYGYTF
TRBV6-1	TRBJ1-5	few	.	TGTGCCAGCAGGGAAGCCTGGAGGGGCACGAGGGGTCAGCCCCAGCATTTT	CASREAWRGTRGQPQHF
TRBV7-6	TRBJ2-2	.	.	TGTGCCAGCAGCAAAACCGGGGAGCTGTTTTTT	CASSKTGELFF